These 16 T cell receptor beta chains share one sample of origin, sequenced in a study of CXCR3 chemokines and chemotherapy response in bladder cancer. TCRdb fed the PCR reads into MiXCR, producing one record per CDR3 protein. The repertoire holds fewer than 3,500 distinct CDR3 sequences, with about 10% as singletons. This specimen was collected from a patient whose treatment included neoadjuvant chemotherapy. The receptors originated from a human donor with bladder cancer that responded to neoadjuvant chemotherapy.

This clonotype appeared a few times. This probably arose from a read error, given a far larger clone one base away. The CDR3 coding sequence is TGTGCCAGCAGTGAGTCGGGGGGAGCGTTGCATGCGACCCAGTACTTC. Translating gives CASSESGGALHATQYF. This sequence joins TRBV6-1 and TRBJ2-5, with 7 bases matching TRBD2. CDR1 is MNHNS, CDR2 SASEGT, per germline. CDR3 size: 16 residues. V lost 3 bases to trimming and J lost 7 bases; unmatched junction nucleotides: 14.

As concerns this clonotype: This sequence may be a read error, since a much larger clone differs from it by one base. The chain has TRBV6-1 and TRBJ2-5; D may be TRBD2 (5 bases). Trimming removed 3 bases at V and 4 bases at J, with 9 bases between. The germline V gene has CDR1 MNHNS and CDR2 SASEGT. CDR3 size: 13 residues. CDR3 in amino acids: CASSDYGVETQYF. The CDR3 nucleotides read TGTGCCAGCAGTGATTACGGGGTAGAGACCCAGTACTTC.

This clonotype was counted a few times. This CDR3 is CSASWVTDTEAFF. The CDR3 DNA reads as TGCAGTGCTAGCTGGGTAACGGACACTGAAGCTTTCTTT. The chain employs TRBV20-1 and TRBJ1-1, with D uncertain. The germline V gene encodes CDR1 DFQATT and CDR2 SNEGSKA (reference sequence). V lost 3 bases and J 3 bases, leaving 11 bases between the germline ends. This CDR3 is 13 amino acids long.

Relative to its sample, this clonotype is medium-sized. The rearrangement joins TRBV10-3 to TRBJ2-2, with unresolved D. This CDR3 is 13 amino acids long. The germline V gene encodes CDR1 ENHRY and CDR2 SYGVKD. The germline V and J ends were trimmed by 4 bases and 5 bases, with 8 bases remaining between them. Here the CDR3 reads CAISGGGTGELFF. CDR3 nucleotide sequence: TGTGCCATCAGTGGTGGCGGAACCGGGGAGCTGTTTTTT.

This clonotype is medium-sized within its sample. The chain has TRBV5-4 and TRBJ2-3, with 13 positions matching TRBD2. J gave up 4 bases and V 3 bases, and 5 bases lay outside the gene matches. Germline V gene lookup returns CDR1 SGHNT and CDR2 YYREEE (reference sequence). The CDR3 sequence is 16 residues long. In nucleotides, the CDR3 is TGTGCCAGCAGCTCAGGGACTAGCGGGGCGGCAGATACGCAGTATTTT. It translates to CASSSGTSGAADTQYF. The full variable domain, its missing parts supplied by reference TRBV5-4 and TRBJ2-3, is ETGVTQSPTHLIKTRGQQVTLRCSSQSGHNTVSWYQQALGQGPQFIFQYYREEENGRGNFPPRFSGLQFPNYSSELNVNALELDDSALYLCASSSGTSGAADTQYFGPGTRLTVL.

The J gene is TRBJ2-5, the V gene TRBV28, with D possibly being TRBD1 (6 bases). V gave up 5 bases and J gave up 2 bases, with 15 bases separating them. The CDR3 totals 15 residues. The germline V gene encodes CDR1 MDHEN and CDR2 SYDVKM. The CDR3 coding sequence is TGTGCCAGCAGTCCCGGGACATCGAGGCAAGAGACCCAGTACTTC. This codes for CASSPGTSRQETQYF.

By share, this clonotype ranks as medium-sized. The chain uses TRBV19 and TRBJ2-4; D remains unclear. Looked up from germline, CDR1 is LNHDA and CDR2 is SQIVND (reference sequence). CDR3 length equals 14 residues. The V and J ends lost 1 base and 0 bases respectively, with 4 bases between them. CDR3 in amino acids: CASSIGTAKNIQYF. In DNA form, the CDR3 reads TGTGCCAGTAGTATAGGGACAGCCAAAAACATTCAGTACTTC.

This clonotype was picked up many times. The DNA of the CDR3 is TGTGCCAGCAGTACCACCGCACAACCACTCAGCGGGGCACTTCGTAATGAGCAGTTCTTC. Translation gives CASSTTAQPLSGALRNEQFF. V gene TRBV28 combines with J gene TRBJ2-1; TRBD2 agrees at 7 bases. V shed 5 bases and J 7 bases; nucleotides not matched to a gene: 26. Germline assignment: CDR1 MDHEN and CDR2 SYDVKM. This CDR3 contains 20 residues.

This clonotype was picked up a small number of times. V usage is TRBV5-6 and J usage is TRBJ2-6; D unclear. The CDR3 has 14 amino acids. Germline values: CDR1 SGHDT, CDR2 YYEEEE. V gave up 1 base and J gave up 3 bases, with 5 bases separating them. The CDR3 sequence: CASSLIYGANVLTF. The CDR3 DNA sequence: TGTGCCAGCAGCTTGATTTATGGGGCCAACGTCCTGACTTTC.

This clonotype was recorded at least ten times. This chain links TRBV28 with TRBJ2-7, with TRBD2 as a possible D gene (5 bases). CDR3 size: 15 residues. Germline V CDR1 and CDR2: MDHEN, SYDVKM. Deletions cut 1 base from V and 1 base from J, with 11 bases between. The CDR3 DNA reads TGTGCCAGCAGTTTATTTGGTGGGAGTTCCTACGAGCAGTACTTC. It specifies CASSLFGGSSYEQYF.

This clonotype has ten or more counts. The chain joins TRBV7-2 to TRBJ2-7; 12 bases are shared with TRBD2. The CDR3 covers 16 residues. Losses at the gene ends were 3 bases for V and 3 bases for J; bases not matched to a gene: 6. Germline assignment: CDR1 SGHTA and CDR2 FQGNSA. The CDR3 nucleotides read TGTGCCAGCAGCTTCCATGGACTAGCGGGGAGCTACGAGCAGTACTTC. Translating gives CASSFHGLAGSYEQYF.

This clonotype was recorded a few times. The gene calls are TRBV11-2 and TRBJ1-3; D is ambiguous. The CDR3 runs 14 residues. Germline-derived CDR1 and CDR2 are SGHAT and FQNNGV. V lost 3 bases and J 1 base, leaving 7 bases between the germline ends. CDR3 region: CASSFAVSGNTIYF. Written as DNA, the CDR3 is TGTGCCAGCAGCTTCGCGGTATCTGGAAACACCATATATTTT.

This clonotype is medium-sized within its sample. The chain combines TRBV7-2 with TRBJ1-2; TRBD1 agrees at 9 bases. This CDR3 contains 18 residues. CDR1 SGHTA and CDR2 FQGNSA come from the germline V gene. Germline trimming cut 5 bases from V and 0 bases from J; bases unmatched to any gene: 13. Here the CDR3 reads CASSLPLTGGNANYGYTF. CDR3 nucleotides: TGTGCCAGCAGCCTCCCACTGACAGGGGGGAACGCTAACTATGGCTACACCTTC.

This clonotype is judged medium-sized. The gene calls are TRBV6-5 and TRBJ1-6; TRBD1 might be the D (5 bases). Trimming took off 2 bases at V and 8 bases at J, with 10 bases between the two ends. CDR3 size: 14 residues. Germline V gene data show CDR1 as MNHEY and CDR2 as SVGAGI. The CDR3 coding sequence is TGTGCCAGCAGTTACGCCCGGGGGGATTCACCCCTCCACTTT. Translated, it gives CASSYARGDSPLHF.

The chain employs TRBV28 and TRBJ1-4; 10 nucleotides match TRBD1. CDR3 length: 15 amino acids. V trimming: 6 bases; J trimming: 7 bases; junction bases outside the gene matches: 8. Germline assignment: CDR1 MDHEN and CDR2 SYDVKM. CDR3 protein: CASSTPGTGVEKLFF. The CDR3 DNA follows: TGTGCCAGCAGCACCCCCGGGACAGGGGTTGAAAAACTGTTTTTT. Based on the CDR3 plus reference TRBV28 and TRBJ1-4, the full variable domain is DVKVTQSSRYLVKRTGEKVFLECVQDMDHENMFWYRQDPGLGLRLIYFSYDVKMKEKGDIPEGYSVSREKKERFSLILESASTNQTSMYLCASSTPGTGVEKLFFGSGTQLSVL.

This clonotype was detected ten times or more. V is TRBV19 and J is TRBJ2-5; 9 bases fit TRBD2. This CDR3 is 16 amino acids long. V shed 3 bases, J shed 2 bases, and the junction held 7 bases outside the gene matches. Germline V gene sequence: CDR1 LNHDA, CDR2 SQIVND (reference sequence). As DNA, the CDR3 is TGTGCCAGTAGTATTTTCCTAGCGGGGACGCAAGAGACCCAGTACTTC. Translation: CASSIFLAGTQETQYF.